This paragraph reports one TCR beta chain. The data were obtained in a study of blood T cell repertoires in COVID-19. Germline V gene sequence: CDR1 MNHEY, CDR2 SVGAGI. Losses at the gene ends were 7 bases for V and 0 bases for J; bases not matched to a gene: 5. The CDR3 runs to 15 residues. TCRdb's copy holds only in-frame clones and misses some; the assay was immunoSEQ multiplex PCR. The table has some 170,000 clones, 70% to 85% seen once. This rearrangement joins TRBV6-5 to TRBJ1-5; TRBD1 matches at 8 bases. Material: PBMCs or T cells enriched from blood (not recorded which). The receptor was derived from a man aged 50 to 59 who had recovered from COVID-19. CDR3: CASIMQGASNQPQHF. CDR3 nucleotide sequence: TGTGCCAGCATCATGCAGGGGGCTAGCAATCAGCCCCAGCATTTT.